One and the same sample provided the 7 T cell receptor beta chains below, sequenced in a study of technical replicates of blood from a few donors. Profiled with immunoSEQ multiplex PCR; TCRdb holds only in-frame clones, not every one. The table has around 95,000 clones, just under 95% seen once. The sequenced sample was T cells isolated from PBMCs. The receptors originated from a human donor in good health.

This chain links TRBV18 with TRBJ2-7; TRBD2 aligns across 9 bases. The V segment lost 3 bases and the J segment 3 bases; nucleotides outside the gene matches: 3. Looked up from germline, CDR1 is KGHSH and CDR2 is LQKENI. The CDR3 is 14 residues long. For the CDR3, the DNA is TGTGCCAGCTCACCTAGCGGGAGCTACTACGAGCAGTACTTC. It specifies CASSPSGSYYEQYF.

The CDR3 loop reads CASTSGVNTGELFF. CDR3 DNA: TGTGCCAGCACGAGCGGGGTCAACACCGGGGAGCTGTTTTTT. The chain employs TRBV28 and TRBJ2-2; 7 nucleotides match TRBD2. From germline, CDR1 is MDHEN and CDR2 SYDVKM. The V gene end was trimmed by 7 bases and the J gene end by 2 bases; junction bases not matched to a gene: 4. This CDR3 has 14 amino acids.

V gene TRBV7-9 combines with J gene TRBJ2-1; a weak D match, TRBD1 (5 bases). This CDR3 is 16 amino acids long. CDR1 is SEHNR, CDR2 FQNEAQ, per germline (reference sequence). The ends were cut back, 2 bases at V and 4 bases at J, with 15 bases in the middle. This CDR3 reads CASSLRGTRKYNEQFF. CDR3 sequence (DNA): TGTGCCAGCAGCTTAAGGGGTACAAGAAAATACAATGAGCAGTTCTTC.

V is TRBV7-2 and J is TRBJ2-7; possibly TRBD1 for D (6 bases). V lost 3 bases to trimming and J lost 3 bases, with 12 bases between them. CDR3 length: 14 residues. CDR1 and CDR2 (germline): SGHTA, FQGNSA. The CDR3 sequence: CASSLLGGYYEQYF. The CDR3 bases are TGTGCCAGCAGCTTGTTAGGGGGATACTACGAGCAGTACTTC.

The chain is built from TRBV9 and TRBJ2-2; D unresolved. This CDR3 is 14 amino acids long. Trimming left V 5 bases short and J 4 bases short, with 12 bases between. From germline, CDR1 is SGDLS and CDR2 YYNGEE. CDR3 residues: CASSTRHGTGELFF. CDR3 nucleotides: TGTGCCAGCAGTACCCGACACGGCACCGGGGAGCTGTTTTTT.

V and J are TRBV19 and TRBJ2-2; D perhaps matches TRBD2 (6 bases). This CDR3 spans 15 amino acids. Per the germline V gene, CDR1 is LNHDA and CDR2 is SQIVND (reference sequence). Trimming removed 6 bases at V and 6 bases at J, with 17 bases between. CDR3 sequence reads: CASSIRRDSSGELFF. The CDR3 bases are TGTGCCAGTAGCATTAGACGGGACTCATCCGGGGAGCTGTTTTTT. The full variable domain, with the rest looked up from reference TRBV19 and TRBJ2-2, is DGGITQSPKYLFRKEGQNVTLSCEQNLNHDAMYWYRQDPGQGLRLIYYSQIVNDFQKGDIAEGYSVSREKKESFPLTVTSAQKNPTAFYLCASSIRRDSSGELFFGEGSRLTVL.

The chain has TRBV10-3 and TRBJ2-3; the match to TRBD1 covers 7 bases. Germline trimming cut 5 bases from V and 4 bases from J; bases unmatched to any gene: 3. CDR1 and CDR2 (germline): ENHRY, SYGVKD. This CDR3 contains 13 residues. In DNA form, the CDR3 reads TGTGCCATCAGTACAGGGGACCCAGATACGCAGTATTTT. Its protein product is CAISTGDPDTQYF.